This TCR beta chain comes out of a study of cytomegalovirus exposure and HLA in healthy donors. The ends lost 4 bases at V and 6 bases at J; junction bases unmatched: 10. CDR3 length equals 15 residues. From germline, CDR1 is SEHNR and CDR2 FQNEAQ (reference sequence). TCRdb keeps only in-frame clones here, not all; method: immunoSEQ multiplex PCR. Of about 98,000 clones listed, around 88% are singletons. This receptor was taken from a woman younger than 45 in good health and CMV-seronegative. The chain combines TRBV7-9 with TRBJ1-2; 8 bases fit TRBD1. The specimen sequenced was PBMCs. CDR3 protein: CASSSGQGVSDGYTF. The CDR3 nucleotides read TGTGCCAGCAGCTCAGGACAGGGAGTTTCGGATGGCTACACCTTC.